This T cell receptor (beta chain) is drawn from a study of graft-versus-host responses after intestinal transplantation (TCRdb year 2021). About the study as a whole: Multivisceral, liver-intestinal, or isolated intestinal transplants were received by the recipients. Rather than being sequenced by the commercial service, samples from three later patients were sequenced in-house on an Illumina MiSeq and processed with MiXCR. A peak of at least 4% donor T cells among recipient peripheral blood mononuclear cells was the definition used for donor T cell macrochimerism. To identify alloreactive clones, pre-transplant mixed lymphocyte reaction products were sequenced and then compared with unstimulated pre-transplant donor and recipient T cells. Of the roughly 25 intestinal transplant recipients enrolled in the cohort, one of whom was a retransplant, a few patients without pretransplant specimens were excluded. Anti-thymocyte globulin induction was given to all recipients, followed by maintenance tacrolimus and steroids for 2 to 4 years. Graft-versus-host and host-versus-graft alloreactive T cell clones were tracked in the graft, circulation and bone marrow after intestinal transplantation using bulk TCR-beta CDR3 sequencing.

A remark on this clone: No base quality information exists; no much larger clone differs at one position.

Library preparation employed the immunoSEQ multiplex PCR assay. For most patients, genomic DNA was isolated with the Qiagen DNeasy Blood and Tissue Kit and sent frozen to Adaptive Biotechnologies for TCR sequencing. High-throughput TCR-beta CDR3 sequencing of genomic DNA from most patients was performed by Adaptive Biotechnologies. On the study's bioinformatics: TCR sequencing data were retrieved from Adaptive's ImmunoSEQ software for roughly 20 patients, whereas a few other patients were processed with MiXCR and VDJtools. CD4 versus CD8 sorting errors were corrected by removing sequences found in both subsets at a frequency ratio below 5:1. CDR3 nucleotide sequences shared between donor and recipient were removed because the origin of such sequences could not be assigned. To be classed as alloreactive, a clone needed at least 2-fold expansion over unstimulated cells and a minimum CFSE-low frequency of 0.002% (template counts) or 0.001% (read counts). A clone was considered mappable if detected in the sequenced pre-transplant spleen, lymph node, or MLR CFSE-low populations of the donor or recipient. Cumulative frequency of alloreactive clones was calculated as a percentage of all sequences weighted by copy number. TCRdb holds this immuneACCESS table with in-frame rearrangements only. Some clones are missing; in checked studies, unresolved V genes explain under half, and the rest has no known cause. D and trimming come from the DNA, and the V and J calls and clone size come from that table. In all, the sample holds nearly 25,000 clones, and 40% of those were seen once. Around 0.66% of the sample comes from the top ten.

The CDR3, from cysteine to phenylalanine, totals 14 residues. Just the 42-base CDR3 DNA is kept, in frame starting at base 1. Per the germline V gene, SGHDT is the CDR1 and YYEEEE is the CDR2. V loses 0 bases of germline sequence and J loses 4 bases, and the interval between the two ends is 8 bases. The paper as a whole reports these results and caveats: GvH clones turned up in recipient bone marrow, with some appearing earlier in ileal mucosa or blood, a pattern consistent with an intestinal mucosal origin. In patients with donor T cell macrochimerism, the allografts had high GvH to HvG T cell clonal ratios. The conclusions were limited by the relatively low number and heterogeneity of the intestinal transplant patients. Early after transplant, peak levels of circulating GvH clones were found to be associated with declines in HvG clones.

What the time point label conveys for this sample: cells obtained before transplantation from donor or recipient. Mixed lymphocyte reactions plated about 200,000 CFSE-labeled pre-transplant responders with about 200,000 irradiated violet-dye-labeled stimulators and were cultured for around six days. After the mixed lymphocyte reaction, proliferating CD3+CD4+CFSE-low and CD3+CD8+CFSE-low responder cells were FACS-sorted on a BD Influx sorter. The TCR was taken from a human patient who received an intestinal transplant. Sequencing used alloreactive CD4+ T cells from a mixed lymphocyte reaction culture, obtained before intestinal transplant. This sample's cell subset or site label indicates: CFSE-low proliferating T cells sorted from approximately 6-day pre-transplant mixed lymphocyte reaction (GvH or HvG direction). The sequence joins TRBV5-6 to TRBJ1-5; D gene: possibly TRBD1, on 5 matching bases. The DNA sequence is as follows: TGTGCCAGCAGCTTGGCGGCAGGGAATCAGCCCCAGCATTTT. This codes for CASSLAAGNQPQHF.